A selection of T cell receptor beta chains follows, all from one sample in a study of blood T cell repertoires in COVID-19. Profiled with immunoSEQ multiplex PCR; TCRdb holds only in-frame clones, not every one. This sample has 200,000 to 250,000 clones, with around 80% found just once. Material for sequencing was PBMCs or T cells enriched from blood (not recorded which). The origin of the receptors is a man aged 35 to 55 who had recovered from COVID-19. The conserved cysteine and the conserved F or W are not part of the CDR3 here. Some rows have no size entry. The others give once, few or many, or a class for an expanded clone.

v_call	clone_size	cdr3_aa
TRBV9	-	ASTRTGVNGYT
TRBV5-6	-	ASSDSGISTDTQY
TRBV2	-	ASSAGDTEAF
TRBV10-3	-	AISDFGTSLYEQY
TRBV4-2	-	ASSQGHPTDTQY
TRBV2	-	ASSESAGGSGEQY
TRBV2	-	ASSPRSLAKNIQY
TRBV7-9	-	ASSLWGREAF
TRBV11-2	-	ASSLSRNTGELF
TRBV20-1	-	SASPGDYGYT
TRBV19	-	ASSRTAGNTIY
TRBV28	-	ASSSTLVKQF
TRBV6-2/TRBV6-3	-	ASSYLSAGEPEAF
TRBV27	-	ATHPTGVGNQPQH
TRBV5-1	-	ASSLEGQAVTEAF
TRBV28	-	ASSWATNSPLH
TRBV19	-	ASTQGLYSNQPQH
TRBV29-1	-	SVEGLRDRGSNYGYT
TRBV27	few	ASSFSVVQPQH
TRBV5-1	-	ASSGGTGDSYEQY
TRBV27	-	ASSFTGTVNSPLH
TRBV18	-	ASSTDRDPYGYT
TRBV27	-	ASSSPSGGANEQF
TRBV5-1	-	ASGPLTGTDTQY
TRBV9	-	ASSVALGAQF
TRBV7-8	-	ASSFTFLGQGLGGYT
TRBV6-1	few	ASSEAADGYGYT
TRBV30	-	AWDEGVGNQPQH
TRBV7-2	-	ASSPRDRVGNTIY
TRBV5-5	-	ASSFMTGGITEAF
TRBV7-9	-	ASSEQGRDNQPQH
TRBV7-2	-	ASSPARGIQETQY
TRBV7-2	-	ASRQGDQPQH
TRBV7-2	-	ASSLNSYNEQF
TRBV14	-	ASSSTPRIQY
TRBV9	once	ASSVATGLRANVLT
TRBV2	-	ASMWTGKTDTQY
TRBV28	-	ASSGPGTGLSYEQY
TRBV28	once	ASTKLHSNQPQH
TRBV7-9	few	ASSLGRRENYGYT
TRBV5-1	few	ASSLLAGTAEQY
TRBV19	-	ASSMLPRETAHQPQH
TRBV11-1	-	ASTTRAGELF
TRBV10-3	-	AISSGTGGREDGYT
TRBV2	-	ASSEGFQRGRKNTGELF
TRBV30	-	AWSVKAGYNEQF
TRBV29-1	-	SGLTGLNYGYT
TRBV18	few	ASSPDKLRQGPYGYT